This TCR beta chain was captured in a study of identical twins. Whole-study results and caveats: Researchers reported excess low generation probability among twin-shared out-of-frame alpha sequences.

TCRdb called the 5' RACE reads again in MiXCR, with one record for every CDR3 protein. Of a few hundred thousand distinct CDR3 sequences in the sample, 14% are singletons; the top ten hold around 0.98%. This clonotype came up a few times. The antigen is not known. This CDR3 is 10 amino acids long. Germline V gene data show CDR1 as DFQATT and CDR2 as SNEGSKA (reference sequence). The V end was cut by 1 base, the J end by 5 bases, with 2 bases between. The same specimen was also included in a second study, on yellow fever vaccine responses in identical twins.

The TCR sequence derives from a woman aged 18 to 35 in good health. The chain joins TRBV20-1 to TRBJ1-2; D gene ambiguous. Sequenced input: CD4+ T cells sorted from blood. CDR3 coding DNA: TGCAGTGCTAGAGGGTATGGCTACACCTTC. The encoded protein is CSARGYGYTF.